What follows are 27 T cell receptor beta chains derived from one specimen sequenced in a study of T cell repertoires in cytomegalovirus infection. TCRdb analysed the reads with MiXCR anew, one entry per CDR3 protein. This sample has about 920,000 distinct CDR3 sequences; about a third occur once, and the top ten carry more than 12%. These receptors have no identified antigens. The sample here was cultured CD8+ T cells from PBMCs, taken from culture after CMV antigen stimulation. Receptor source: a human donor in good health (CMV status not recorded). Some clones in this sample may be carry-over from other donors' samples.

This clonotype appeared a single time. The chain uses TRBV27 and TRBJ1-5; 7 bases fit TRBD1. Looked up from germline, CDR1 is MNHEY and CDR2 is SMNVEV (reference sequence). The CDR3 covers 13 residues. The V segment lost 6 bases and the J segment 7 bases; nucleotides outside the gene matches: 6. CDR3 coding DNA: TGTGCCAGCAGCTTGACAGGGTTGCAGCCCCAGCATTTT. This sequence encodes CASSLTGLQPQHF.

This rearrangement joins TRBV12-5 to TRBJ2-7; no reliable D call. V dropped 6 bases and J dropped 6 bases, with 9 bases sitting between them. Per germline, CDR1 LGHNT and CDR2 FRNRAP. The CDR3 sequence is 11 residues long. The CDR3 reads CASGQHFEQYF. The CDR3 coding sequence is TGTGCTAGTGGGCAGCATTTCGAGCAGTACTTC. The variable domain in full, with the rest retrieved from reference TRBV12-5 and TRBJ2-7, is DARVTQTPRHKVTEMGQEVTMRCQPILGHNTVFWYRQTMMQGLELLAYFRNRAPLDDSGMPKDRFSAEMPDATLATLKIQPSEPRDSAVYFCASGQHFEQYFGPGTRLTVT.

This chain links TRBV12-3 or TRBV12-4 with TRBJ1-2; no clear D gene. V lost 2 bases to trimming and J lost 7 bases, with 14 bases between them. This CDR3 has 14 residues. The CDR3 DNA follows: TGTGCCAGCAGTTTAAGGGTGACAAAGCTTGGCTACACCTTC. Its protein is CASSLRVTKLGYTF.

The chain recombines TRBV4-3 with TRBJ1-2; maybe TRBD1 (6 bases). The V end lost 0 bases, the J end lost 3 bases, and 14 bases lay between the germline ends. Per germline, CDR1 LGHNA and CDR2 YSLEER. The CDR3 extends over 16 amino acids. The CDR3 is CASSQDKLGGYYGYTF. The CDR3 DNA is TGCGCCAGCAGCCAAGATAAGTTGGGGGGCTACTATGGCTACACCTTC.

V is TRBV7-8 and J is TRBJ1-1, with a tentative D call TRBD1 (6 bases). The CDR3 contains 15 residues. CDR1 and CDR2 (germline): SGHVS, FQNEAQ. Trimming cost V 5 bases and J 0 bases, with 13 bases left between them. CDR3 coding DNA: TGTGCCAGCAGCCCGTGGACAGCCATGAACACTGAAGCTTTCTTT. Residues: CASSPWTAMNTEAFF.

This clonotype has ten or more counts. The J gene is TRBJ2-7, the V gene TRBV7-8, with D hard to call. The germline CDR1 and CDR2 sequences are SGHVS and FQNEAQ. The ends were cut back, 8 bases at V and 2 bases at J, with 16 bases in the middle. This CDR3 spans 14 amino acids. The CDR3 spells CASRLEGTTYEQYF. The CDR3 DNA reads as TGTGCCAGCCGGCTGGAAGGTACGACCTACGAGCAGTACTTC.

The V call is TRBV7-2, the J call TRBJ1-1; D is undetermined. Per germline, CDR1 SGHTA and CDR2 FQGNSA. The CDR3 runs to 14 residues. V lost 2 bases, J lost 1 base, and 8 bases lay in between. CDR3 coding DNA: TGTGCCAGCAGCTTATTTCATGCGAACACTGAAGCTTTCTTT. It translates to CASSLFHANTEAFF.

This clonotype has only a few counts. The chain recombines TRBV7-6 with TRBJ1-1; a weak D match, TRBD1 (6 bases). The ends were cut back, 5 bases at V and 1 base at J, with 14 bases in the middle. Germline V lookup: CDR1 SGHVS, CDR2 FNYEAQ. The CDR3 runs to 15 residues. CDR3 protein: CASSIAGAGNTEAFF. CDR3 sequence (DNA): TGTGCCAGCAGCATTGCGGGGGCCGGGAACACTGAAGCTTTCTTT.

The chain combines TRBV29-1 with TRBJ1-3, with D unclear. Germline V lookup: CDR1 SQVTM, CDR2 ANQGSEA. V was cut by 1 base and J by 0 bases, with 13 bases left in between. This CDR3 contains 16 residues. The CDR3 spells CSVEGSPGSSGNTIYF. CDR3 nucleotides: TGCAGCGTTGAAGGGTCGCCCGGAAGCTCTGGAAACACCATATATTTT. The full variable domain, in which reference TRBV29-1 and TRBJ1-3 provide the parts outside the CDR3, is SAVISQKPSRDICQRGTSLTIQCQVDSQVTMMFWYRQQPGQSLTLIATANQGSEATYESGFVIDKFPISRPNLTFSTLTVSNMSPEDSSIYLCSVEGSPGSSGNTIYFGEGSWLTVV.

This clonotype has only a few counts. This chain connects TRBV29-1 to TRBJ2-1; 10 bases map to TRBD2. The germline gives CDR1 SQVTM, CDR2 ANQGSEA. The CDR3 is 15 residues long. The V and J ends lost 7 bases and 5 bases, in that order; junction bases with no gene match: 11. The CDR3 loop reads CSAPERGGPDNEQFF. CDR3 coding DNA: TGCAGCGCGCCCGAGCGGGGGGGCCCGGACAATGAGCAGTTCTTC.

The chain combines TRBV20-1 with TRBJ1-2, with D uncertain. This CDR3 is built from 16 residues. Trimming pared 3 bases from V and 9 bases from J, leaving 26 bases between. Germline V CDR1 and CDR2: DFQATT, SNEGSKA (reference sequence). The CDR3 sequence is CSASNILQLTEPSYTF. Written as DNA, the CDR3 is TGCAGTGCTAGTAACATATTACAGCTTACCGAACCTAGCTACACCTTC.

This clonotype was recorded only once. The chain combines TRBV9 with TRBJ2-7; D not resolved. V lost 5 bases, J lost 4 bases, and 13 bases lay in between. The length of the CDR3 is 13 residues. CDR1 and CDR2 (germline): SGDLS, YYNGEE. The CDR3 DNA reads as TGTGCCAGCAGTGTTAACAGTCGATACGAGCAGTACTTC. Its translation is CASSVNSRYEQYF.

This clonotype was seen more than once but under ten times. The genes are TRBV7-3 and TRBJ2-5; D call uncertain. Per germline, CDR1 SGHTA and CDR2 FQGTGA. V lost 3 bases and J lost 4, with 9 bases in between. CDR3 length: 13 residues. The CDR3 is CASSFAWGETQYF. In DNA, the CDR3 is TGTGCCAGCAGCTTTGCCTGGGGAGAGACCCAGTACTTC.

This clonotype was observed a handful of times. This chain links TRBV19 with TRBJ1-2; a possible D gene is TRBD1 (6 bases). This CDR3 has 15 amino acids. Germline V gene sequence: CDR1 LNHDA, CDR2 SQIVND (reference sequence). V was clipped by 5 bases and J by 5 bases, with 18 bases between them. The CDR3 loop is CASSRLDSDIYGYTF. The CDR3 nucleotides are TGTGCCAGTAGTCGGCTGGACAGCGACATATATGGCTACACCTTC.

This clonotype has more than one count but fewer than ten. Here the CDR3 reads CASSYSGQVTGELFF. Written as DNA, the CDR3 is TGTGCCAGCAGTTACTCGGGACAGGTCACCGGGGAGCTGTTTTTT. This rearrangement joins TRBV6-6 to TRBJ2-2, with 8 bases that match TRBD1. This CDR3 comprises 15 residues. The V gene's germline CDR1 is MNHNY and CDR2 SVGAGI (reference sequence). V lost 0 bases, J lost 4 bases, and 1 base stayed unmatched.

This clonotype was seen more than once but under ten times. The chain links TRBV7-6 to TRBJ2-4; D gene unclear. The ends were cut back, 4 bases at V and 5 bases at J, with 9 bases in the middle. This CDR3 contains 13 residues. Germline lookup yields CDR1 SGHVS and CDR2 FNYEAQ. This CDR3 is CASSSLTENIQYF. The CDR3 DNA reads TGTGCCAGCAGCTCCCTTACAGAAAACATTCAGTACTTC.

J is TRBJ1-1 and V is TRBV18; 7 bases line up with TRBD1. The V segment lost 1 base and the J segment 7 bases; nucleotides outside the gene matches: 15. Germline V gene sequence: CDR1 KGHSH, CDR2 LQKENI. CDR3 length: 17 residues. The CDR3 nucleotides are TGTGCCAGCTCACCACGTGGGAAGGGGGCCCGTGGCCATGAAGCTTTCTTT. It specifies CASSPRGKGARGHEAFF.

The gene calls are TRBV12-3 or TRBV12-4 and TRBJ1-1, with D uncertain. This CDR3 region has 13 residues. Trimming removed 6 bases from V and 7 bases from J, with 15 bases in between. The CDR3 DNA reads TGTGCCAGCAGCCCGGACGGTTTATATGAAGCTTTCTTT. Amino acids: CASSPDGLYEAFF.

The chain uses TRBV7-6 and TRBJ2-1, with TRBD2 as a possible D gene (7 bases). The CDR3 sequence is 13 residues long. Deletions cut 7 bases from V and 4 bases from J, with 11 bases between. Germline CDR1 reads SGHVS; CDR2 reads FNYEAQ. CDR3 loop: CASNGGPYNEQFF. The CDR3 DNA follows: TGTGCCAGCAACGGGGGGCCGTACAATGAGCAGTTCTTC.

Only one count was recorded for this clonotype. The V and J genes are TRBV3-1 and TRBJ2-2; no clear D gene. V lost 4 bases and J lost 7, with 10 bases in between. CDR1 and CDR2 (germline): LGHDT, YNNKEL (reference sequence). The CDR3 is made up of 13 amino acids. The CDR3 region has the DNA TGTGCCAGCAGCCTCGGACGTGGCGGGGAGCTGTTTTTT. Its translation is CASSLGRGGELFF.

V is TRBV20-1 and J is TRBJ2-7; 8 bases are a match to TRBD1. Trimming cost V 3 bases and J 4 bases; bases outside gene matches: 2. CDR3 length equals 12 residues. Germline V gene lookup returns CDR1 DFQATT and CDR2 SNEGSKA (reference sequence). The chain's CDR3 is CSARGTGYEQYF. In DNA, the CDR3 is TGCAGTGCTAGGGGGACAGGATACGAGCAGTACTTC.

The chain carries TRBV28 and TRBJ2-2; 12 bases are a match to TRBD1. Germline CDR1 MDHEN, CDR2 SYDVKM. V shed 6 bases, J shed 7 bases, and the junction held 9 bases outside the gene matches. The CDR3 runs 16 residues. The CDR3: CASSWGTGGADGELFF. CDR3 in DNA: TGTGCCAGCAGCTGGGGGACAGGGGGCGCCGACGGGGAGCTGTTTTTT. The full variable domain, rest sourced from reference TRBV28 and TRBJ2-2, is DVKVTQSSRYLVKRTGEKVFLECVQDMDHENMFWYRQDPGLGLRLIYFSYDVKMKEKGDIPEGYSVSREKKERFSLILESASTNQTSMYLCASSWGTGGADGELFFGEGSRLTVL.

The chain is built from TRBV7-2 and TRBJ2-5; 8 bases align to TRBD2. Trimming removed 2 bases from V and 9 bases from J; junction bases left unmatched: 17. Germline V gene lookup returns CDR1 SGHTA and CDR2 FQGNSA. The CDR3 totals 17 residues. CDR3 amino acids: CASSLRSGNELAVSQYF. In DNA, the CDR3 is TGTGCCAGCAGCTTAAGGTCGGGAAATGAACTAGCGGTTTCCCAGTACTTC.

The table lists this clonotype with many counts. The chain links TRBV7-8 to TRBJ2-3, with 11 positions matching TRBD2. In germline, CDR1 is SGHVS, CDR2 FQNEAQ. Trimming cost V 2 bases and J 5 bases; bases outside gene matches: 9. This CDR3 spans 17 amino acids. CDR3 nucleotides: TGTGCCAGCAGCTTACCCCGGGTAGCGGGGGGGATAGATACGCAGTATTTT. Protein sequence: CASSLPRVAGGIDTQYF.

The V and J genes are TRBV12-3 or TRBV12-4 and TRBJ1-2; no firm D call. V was clipped by 6 bases and J by 3 bases, with 14 bases between them. The CDR3 has 14 residues. The CDR3: CASSIVGLDYGYTF. Written as DNA, the CDR3 is TGTGCCAGCAGCATCGTGGGTCTGGACTATGGCTACACCTTC.

The chain's CDR3 is CASSLGPIQYF. In DNA form, the CDR3 reads TGTGCCAGCAGTCTGGGCCCCATTCAGTACTTC. V usage is TRBV6-1 and J usage is TRBJ2-4; D is unclear. The CDR3 consists of 11 residues. From germline, CDR1 is MNHNS and CDR2 SASEGT. Between the trimmed V and J ends, which lost 5 bases and 9 bases, there was a span of 8 bases.

The rearrangement links TRBV9 to TRBJ2-1, with TRBD1 as a possible D gene (6 bases). V lost 0 bases, J lost 0 bases, and 13 bases lay in between. This CDR3 has 17 residues. CDR1 and CDR2 (germline): SGDLS, YYNGEE. CDR3 bases: TGTGCCAGCAGCGTAGTCCACAGGGCGACCTCCTACAATGAGCAGTTCTTC. Amino acid sequence: CASSVVHRATSYNEQFF.